These 3 T cell receptor beta chains came from one sample sequenced in a study of blood T cell repertoires in COVID-19. Sequencing was performed with immunoSEQ multiplex PCR; in TCRdb, only in-frame clones are kept and a portion is missing. The sample lists fewer than 200,000 clones, approximately 80% occurring once. Sequenced input: PBMCs or T cells enriched from blood (not recorded which). The receptors here all came from a man aged 50 to 60 who had recovered from COVID-19.

This clone was seen a single time. The chain has TRBV11-2 and TRBJ1-1, with D perhaps TRBD1 (6 bases). V lost 2 bases and J 5 bases, leaving 15 bases between the germline ends. This CDR3 has 15 residues. The germline V gene encodes CDR1 SGHAT and CDR2 FQNNGV. CDR3 sequence: CASSLIAGAGTEAFF. CDR3 nucleotides: TGTGCCAGCAGCTTAATAGCAGGGGCGGGTACTGAAGCTTTCTTT.

V gene TRBV28 combines with J gene TRBJ1-1, with 9 bases identical to TRBD1. The V segment lost 3 bases and the J segment 11 bases; nucleotides outside the gene matches: 7. This CDR3 comprises 13 residues. Germline-derived CDR1 and CDR2 are MDHEN and SYDVKM. The CDR3 sequence is CASSLLGQGYAFF. The CDR3 DNA follows: TGTGCCAGCAGTTTGCTTGGACAGGGGTACGCTTTCTTT.

This clone has just a few counts. The V gene is TRBV7-2, the J gene TRBJ2-2; perhaps TRBD2 as D (6 bases). The CDR3 covers 16 residues. The germline V and J ends were trimmed by 5 bases and 1 base, with 14 bases remaining between them. Germline loops: CDR1 SGHTA, CDR2 FQGNSA. CDR3 DNA: TGTGCCAGCAGCCCGAATCGGGGGAGGAACACCGGGGAGCTGTTTTTT. Translating gives CASSPNRGRNTGELFF.